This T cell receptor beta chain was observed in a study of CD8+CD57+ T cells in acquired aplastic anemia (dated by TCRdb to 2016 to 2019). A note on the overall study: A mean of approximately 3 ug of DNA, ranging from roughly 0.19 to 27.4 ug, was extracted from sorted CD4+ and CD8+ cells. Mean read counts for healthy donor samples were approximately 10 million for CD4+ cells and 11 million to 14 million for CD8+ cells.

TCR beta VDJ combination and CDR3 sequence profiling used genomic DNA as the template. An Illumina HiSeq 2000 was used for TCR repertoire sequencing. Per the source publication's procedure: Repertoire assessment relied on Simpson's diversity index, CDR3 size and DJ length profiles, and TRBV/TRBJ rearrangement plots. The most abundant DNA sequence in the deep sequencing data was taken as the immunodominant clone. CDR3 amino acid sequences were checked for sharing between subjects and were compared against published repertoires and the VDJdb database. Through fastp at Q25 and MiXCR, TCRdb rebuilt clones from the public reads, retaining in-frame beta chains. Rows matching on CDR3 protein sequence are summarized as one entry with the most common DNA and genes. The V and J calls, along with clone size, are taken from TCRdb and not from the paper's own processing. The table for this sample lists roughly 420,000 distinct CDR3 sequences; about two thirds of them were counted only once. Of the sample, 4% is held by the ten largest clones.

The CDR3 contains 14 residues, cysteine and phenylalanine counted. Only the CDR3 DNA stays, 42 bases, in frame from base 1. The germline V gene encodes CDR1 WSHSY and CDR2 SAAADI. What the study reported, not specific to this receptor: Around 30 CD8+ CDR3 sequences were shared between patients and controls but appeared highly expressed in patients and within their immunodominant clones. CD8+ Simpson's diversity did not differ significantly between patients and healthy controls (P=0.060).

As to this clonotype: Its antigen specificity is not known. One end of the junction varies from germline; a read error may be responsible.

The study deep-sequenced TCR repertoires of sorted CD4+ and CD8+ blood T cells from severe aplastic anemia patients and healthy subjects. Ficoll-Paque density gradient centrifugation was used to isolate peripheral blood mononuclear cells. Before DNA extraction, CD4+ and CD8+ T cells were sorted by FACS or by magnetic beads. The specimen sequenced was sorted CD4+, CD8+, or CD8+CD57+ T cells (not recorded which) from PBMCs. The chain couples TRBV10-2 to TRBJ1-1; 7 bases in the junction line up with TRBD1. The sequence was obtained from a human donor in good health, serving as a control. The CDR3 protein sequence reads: CASSDEGARTEAFF. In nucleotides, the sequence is TGCGCTAGCAGTGACGAGGGGGCGAGGACTGAAGCTTTCTTT.